This T cell receptor (beta chain) came from a study of blood T cells in healthy people across ages. PCR was performed a second time for about 6 to 12 cycles using a sample-barcoded 5' primer and a J-beta primer mix. With 12 random nucleotides, a template-switch adaptor tagged each individual cDNA molecule. TCRdb used MiXCR to reprocess the 5' RACE reads, holding one entry per CDR3 protein. The top ten clones hold roughly 3.1% of a sample with approximately 780,000 distinct CDR3 sequences, approximately 24% of them seen once. Peripheral blood samples of 9.5 to 10 milliliters were drawn from each donor. After removal of 5 bases from V and 5 bases from J, the junction contained 6 bases not matched to a gene. The germline V gene encodes CDR1 SGHAT and CDR2 FQNNGV. The CDR3 is 14 residues long. These records were also assigned to another study, of T cells of mothers and their children. From that report: It was through the M1S primer of the second PCR that sample barcodes and 2-4 random nucleotides were added.

The sequence was obtained from a boy aged 5-17 years in good health. The sample taken for sequencing was blood. The genes are TRBV11-2 and TRBJ2-3; TRBD2 agrees at 8 bases. The CDR3 protein is CASSAGGRGDTQYF. DNA for the CDR3: TGTGCCAGCAGCGCGGGGGGACGGGGAGATACGCAGTATTTT.